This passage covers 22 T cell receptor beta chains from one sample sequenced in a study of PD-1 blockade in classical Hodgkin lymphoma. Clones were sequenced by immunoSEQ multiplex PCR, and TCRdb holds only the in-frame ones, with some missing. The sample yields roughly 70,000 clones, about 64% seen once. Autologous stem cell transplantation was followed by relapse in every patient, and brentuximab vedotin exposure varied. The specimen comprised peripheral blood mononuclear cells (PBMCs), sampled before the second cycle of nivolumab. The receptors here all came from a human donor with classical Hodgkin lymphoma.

The CDR3 region has the DNA TGTGCCAGCAGCCAAGCCCGCGGACAGCAAGAGACCCAGTACTTC. It specifies CASSQARGQQETQYF. This chain joins TRBV4-2 and TRBJ2-5; weak D call: TRBD1 (6 bases). V was pared by 1 base and J by 2 bases, with 11 bases between. The CDR3 runs to 15 residues. Germline lookup yields CDR1 LGHNA and CDR2 YNFKEQ.

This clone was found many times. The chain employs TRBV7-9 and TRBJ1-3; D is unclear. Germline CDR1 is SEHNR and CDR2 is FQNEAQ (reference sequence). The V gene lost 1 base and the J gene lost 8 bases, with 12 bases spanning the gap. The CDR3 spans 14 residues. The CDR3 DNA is TGTGCCAGCAGCTTAGTGGGGTATGAAGACACCATATATTTT. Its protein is CASSLVGYEDTIYF.

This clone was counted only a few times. Written as DNA, the CDR3 is TGTGCCAGCAGCTTTAAGTCGACAGTATATGGCTACACCTTC. Residues: CASSFKSTVYGYTF. V usage is TRBV7-9 and J usage is TRBJ1-2; tentative D call: TRBD1 (5 bases). This CDR3 is built from 14 residues. V lost 3 bases and J lost 5, with 13 bases in between. Germline loops: CDR1 SEHNR, CDR2 FQNEAQ (reference sequence).

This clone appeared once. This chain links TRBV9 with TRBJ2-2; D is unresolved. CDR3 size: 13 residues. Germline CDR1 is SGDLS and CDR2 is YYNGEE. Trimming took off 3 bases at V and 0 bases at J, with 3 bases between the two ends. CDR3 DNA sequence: TGTGCCAGCAGCGCTCCGAACACCGGGGAGCTGTTTTTT. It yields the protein CASSAPNTGELFF.

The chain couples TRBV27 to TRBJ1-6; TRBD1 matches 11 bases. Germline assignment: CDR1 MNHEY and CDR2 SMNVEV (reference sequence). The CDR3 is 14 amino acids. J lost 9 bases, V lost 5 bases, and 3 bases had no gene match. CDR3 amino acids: CASSVGTGGSPLHF. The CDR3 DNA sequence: TGTGCCAGCAGTGTAGGGACAGGGGGTTCACCCCTCCACTTT.

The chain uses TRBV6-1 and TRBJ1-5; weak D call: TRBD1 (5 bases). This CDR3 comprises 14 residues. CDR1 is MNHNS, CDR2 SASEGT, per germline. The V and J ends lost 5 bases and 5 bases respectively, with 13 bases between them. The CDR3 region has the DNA TGTGCCAGCAGTACGGGGGGGGGTTATCAGCCCCAGCATTTT. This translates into CASSTGGGYQPQHF.

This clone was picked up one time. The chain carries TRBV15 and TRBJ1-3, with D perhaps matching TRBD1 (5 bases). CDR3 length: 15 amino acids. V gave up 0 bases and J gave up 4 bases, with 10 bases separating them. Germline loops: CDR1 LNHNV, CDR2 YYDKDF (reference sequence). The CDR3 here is CATSRDLAGGNTIYF. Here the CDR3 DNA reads TGTGCCACCAGCAGAGATTTGGCAGGGGGAAACACCATATATTTT.

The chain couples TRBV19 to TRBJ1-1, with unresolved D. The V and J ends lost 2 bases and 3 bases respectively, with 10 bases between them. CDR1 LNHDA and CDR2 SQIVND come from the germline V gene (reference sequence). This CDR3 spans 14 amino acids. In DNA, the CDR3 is TGTGCCAGTAGTATACCCCTGCGCGACACTGAAGCTTTCTTT. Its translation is CASSIPLRDTEAFF.

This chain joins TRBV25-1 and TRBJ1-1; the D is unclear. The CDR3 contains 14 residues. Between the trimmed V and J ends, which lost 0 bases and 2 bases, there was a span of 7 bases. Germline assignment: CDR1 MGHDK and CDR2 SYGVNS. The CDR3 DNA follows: TGTGCCAGCAGTGAATATAACATTAACACTGAAGCTTTCTTT. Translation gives CASSEYNINTEAFF.

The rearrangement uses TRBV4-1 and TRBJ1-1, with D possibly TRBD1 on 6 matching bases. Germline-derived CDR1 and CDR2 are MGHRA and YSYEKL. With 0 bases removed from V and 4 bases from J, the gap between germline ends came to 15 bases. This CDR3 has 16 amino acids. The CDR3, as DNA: TGCGCCAGCAGCCAAGATCTGGGGGCTTGGAGCACTGAAGCTTTCTTT. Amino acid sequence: CASSQDLGAWSTEAFF.

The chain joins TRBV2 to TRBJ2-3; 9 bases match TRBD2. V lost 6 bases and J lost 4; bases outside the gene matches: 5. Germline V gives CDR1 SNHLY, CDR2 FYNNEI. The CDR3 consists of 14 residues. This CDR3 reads CASRNEREADTQYF. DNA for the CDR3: TGTGCCAGCAGGAATGAGCGGGAGGCAGATACGCAGTATTTT.

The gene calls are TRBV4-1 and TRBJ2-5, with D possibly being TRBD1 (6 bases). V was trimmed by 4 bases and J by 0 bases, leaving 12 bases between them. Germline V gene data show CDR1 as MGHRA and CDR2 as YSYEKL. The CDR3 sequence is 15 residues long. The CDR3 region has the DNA TGCGCCAGCAGCCCCCAACAGGGATACCAAGAGACCCAGTACTTC. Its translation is CASSPQQGYQETQYF.

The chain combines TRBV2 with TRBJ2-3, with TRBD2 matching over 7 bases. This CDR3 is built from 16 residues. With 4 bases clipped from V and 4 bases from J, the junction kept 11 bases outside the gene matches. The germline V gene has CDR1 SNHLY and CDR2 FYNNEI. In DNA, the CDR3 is TGTGCCAGCAGTGCATCCCTAGTGGGGGGGGCAGATACGCAGTATTTT. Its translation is CASSASLVGGADTQYF.

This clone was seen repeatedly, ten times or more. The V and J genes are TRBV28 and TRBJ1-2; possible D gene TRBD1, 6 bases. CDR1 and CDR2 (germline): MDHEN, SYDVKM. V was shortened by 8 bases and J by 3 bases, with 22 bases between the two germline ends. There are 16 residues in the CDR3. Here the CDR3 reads CASHAREGGLYYGYTF. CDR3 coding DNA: TGTGCCAGCCATGCTAGGGAGGGGGGTTTGTACTATGGCTACACCTTC.

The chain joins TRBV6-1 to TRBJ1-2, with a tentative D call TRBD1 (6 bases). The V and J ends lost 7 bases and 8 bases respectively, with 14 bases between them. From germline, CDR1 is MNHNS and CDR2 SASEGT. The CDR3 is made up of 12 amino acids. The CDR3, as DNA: TGTGCCAGCAAAAACGGGGGCCCGGGCTACACCTTC. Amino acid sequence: CASKNGGPGYTF.

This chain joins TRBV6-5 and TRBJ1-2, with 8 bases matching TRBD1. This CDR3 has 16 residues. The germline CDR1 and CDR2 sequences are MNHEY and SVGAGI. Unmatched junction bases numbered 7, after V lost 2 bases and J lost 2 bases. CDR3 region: CASSYLGRGQNYGYTF. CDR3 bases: TGTGCCAGCAGTTACCTGGGCAGGGGGCAAAACTATGGCTACACCTTC.

The CDR3 DNA follows: TGCGCCAGCAGCCCCTTAAGTTCAGGGGGTGAGCAGTTCTTC. It encodes CASSPLSSGGEQFF. The chain employs TRBV5-1 and TRBJ2-1, with TRBD1 identical over 7 bases. From germline, CDR1 is SGHRS and CDR2 YFSETQ. The CDR3 is 14 amino acids. V shed 4 bases, J shed 9 bases, and the junction held 10 bases outside the gene matches. Drawing the rest from reference TRBV5-1 and TRBJ2-1, the complete variable domain is KAGVTQTPRYLIKTRGQQVTLSCSPISGHRSVSWYQQTPGQGLQFLFEYFSETQRNKGNFPGRFSGRQFSNSRSEMNVSTLELGDSALYLCASSPLSSGGEQFFGPGTRLTVL.

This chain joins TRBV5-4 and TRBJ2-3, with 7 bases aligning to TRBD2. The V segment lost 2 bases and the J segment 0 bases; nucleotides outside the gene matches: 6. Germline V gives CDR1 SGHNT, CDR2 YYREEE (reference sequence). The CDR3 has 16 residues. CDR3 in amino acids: CASSLAGPYSTDTQYF. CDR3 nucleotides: TGTGCCAGCAGCTTAGCGGGGCCCTATAGCACAGATACGCAGTATTTT.

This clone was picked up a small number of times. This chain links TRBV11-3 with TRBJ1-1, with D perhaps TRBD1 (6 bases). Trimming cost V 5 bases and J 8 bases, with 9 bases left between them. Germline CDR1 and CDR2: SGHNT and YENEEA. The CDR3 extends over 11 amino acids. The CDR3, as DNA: TGTGCCAGCAGCGGGGGGCCAGAAGCTTTCTTT. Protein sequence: CASSGGPEAFF.

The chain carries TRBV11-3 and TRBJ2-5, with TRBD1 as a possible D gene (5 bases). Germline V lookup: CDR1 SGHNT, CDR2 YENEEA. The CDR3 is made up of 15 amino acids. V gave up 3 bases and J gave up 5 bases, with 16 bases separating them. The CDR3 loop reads CASSFLRAPGETQYF. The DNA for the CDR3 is TGTGCCAGCAGCTTTCTCAGGGCCCCTGGGGAGACCCAGTACTTC. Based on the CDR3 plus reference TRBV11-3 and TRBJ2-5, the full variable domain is EAGVVQSPRYKIIEKKQPVAFWCNPISGHNTLYWYLQNLGQGPELLIRYENEEAVDDSQLPKDRFSAERLKGVDSTLKIQPAELGDSAVYLCASSFLRAPGETQYFGPGTRLLVL.

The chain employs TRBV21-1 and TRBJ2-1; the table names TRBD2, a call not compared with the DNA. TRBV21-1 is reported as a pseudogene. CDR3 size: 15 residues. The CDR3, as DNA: TGTGCCAGCAGCACGGGACTAGGTGCCTACAATGAGCAGTTCTTC. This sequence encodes CASSTGLGAYNEQFF.

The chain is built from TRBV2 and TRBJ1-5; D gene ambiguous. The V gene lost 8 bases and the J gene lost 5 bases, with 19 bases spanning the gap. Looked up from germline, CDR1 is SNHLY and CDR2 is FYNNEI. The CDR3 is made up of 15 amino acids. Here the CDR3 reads CASSQKLEGYQPQHF. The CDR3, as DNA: TGTGCCAGCTCACAGAAATTAGAGGGTTATCAGCCCCAGCATTTT.